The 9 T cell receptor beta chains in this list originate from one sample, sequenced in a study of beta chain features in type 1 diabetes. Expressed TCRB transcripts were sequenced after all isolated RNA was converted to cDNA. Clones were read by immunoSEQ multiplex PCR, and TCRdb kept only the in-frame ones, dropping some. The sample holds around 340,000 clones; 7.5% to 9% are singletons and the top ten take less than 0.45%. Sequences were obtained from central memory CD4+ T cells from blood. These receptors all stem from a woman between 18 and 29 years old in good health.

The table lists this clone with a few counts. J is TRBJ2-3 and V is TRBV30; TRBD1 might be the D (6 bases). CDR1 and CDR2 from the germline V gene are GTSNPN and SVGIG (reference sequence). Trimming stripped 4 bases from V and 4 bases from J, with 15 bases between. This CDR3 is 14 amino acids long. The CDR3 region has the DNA TGTGCCTGGATAACAGGGCATCAAGCAGATACGCAGTATTTT. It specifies CAWITGHQADTQYF.

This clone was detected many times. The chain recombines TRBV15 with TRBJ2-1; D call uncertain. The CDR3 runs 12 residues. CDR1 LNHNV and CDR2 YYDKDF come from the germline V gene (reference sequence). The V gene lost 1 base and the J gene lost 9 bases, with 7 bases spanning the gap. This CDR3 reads CATSRVVGEQFF. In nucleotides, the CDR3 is TGTGCCACCAGCAGAGTAGTGGGTGAGCAGTTCTTC.

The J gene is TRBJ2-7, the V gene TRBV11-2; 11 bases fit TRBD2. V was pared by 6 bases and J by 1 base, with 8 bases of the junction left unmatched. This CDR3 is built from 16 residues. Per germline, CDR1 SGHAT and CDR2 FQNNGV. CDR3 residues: CASSPHRTSGSYEQYF. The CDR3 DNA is TGTGCCAGCAGTCCCCACAGGACTAGCGGGTCCTACGAGCAGTACTTC.

The CDR3, as DNA: TGTGCCAGCAGCAAAGCGGTGGCGAGAGCGGGAGACTCCTACGAGCAGTACTTC. Protein product: CASSKAVARAGDSYEQYF. The chain combines TRBV21-1 with TRBJ2-7; the table calls TRBD2, which could not be checked here. TRBV21-1 is described as a pseudogene. The CDR3 spans 18 residues.

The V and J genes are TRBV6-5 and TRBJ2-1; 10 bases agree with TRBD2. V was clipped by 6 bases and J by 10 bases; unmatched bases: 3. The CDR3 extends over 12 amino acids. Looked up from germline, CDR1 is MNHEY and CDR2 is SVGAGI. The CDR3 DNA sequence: TGTGCCAGCAGCCAGACTAGCGGGGAGCAGTTCTTC. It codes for CASSQTSGEQFF.

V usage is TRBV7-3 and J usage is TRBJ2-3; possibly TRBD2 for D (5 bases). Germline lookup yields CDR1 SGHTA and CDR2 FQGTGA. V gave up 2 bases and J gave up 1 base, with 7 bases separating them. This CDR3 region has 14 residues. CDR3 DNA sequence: TGTGCCAGCAGCTTAGGAGCGGGCACAGATACGCAGTATTTT. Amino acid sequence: CASSLGAGTDTQYF. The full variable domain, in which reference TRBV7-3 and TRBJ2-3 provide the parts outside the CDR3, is GAGVSQTPSNKVTEKGKYVELRCDPISGHTALYWYRQSLGQGPEFLIYFQGTGAADDSGLPNDRFFAVRPEGSVSTLKIQRTERGDSAVYLCASSLGAGTDTQYFGPGTRLTVL.

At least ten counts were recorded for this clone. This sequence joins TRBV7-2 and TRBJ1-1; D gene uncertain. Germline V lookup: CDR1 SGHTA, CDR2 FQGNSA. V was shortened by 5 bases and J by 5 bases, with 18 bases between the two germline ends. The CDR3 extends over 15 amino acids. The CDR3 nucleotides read TGTGCCAGCAGCCCATGGACGGGAAGAGGAACTGAAGCTTTCTTT. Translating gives CASSPWTGRGTEAFF.

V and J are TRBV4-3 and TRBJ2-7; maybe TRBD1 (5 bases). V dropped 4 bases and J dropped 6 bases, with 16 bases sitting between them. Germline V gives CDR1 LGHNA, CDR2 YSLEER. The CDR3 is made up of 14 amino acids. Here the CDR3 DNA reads TGCGCCAGCAGCCCACAGCAGGGCTCGGCCGAGCAGTACTTC. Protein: CASSPQQGSAEQYF.

The CDR3: CAISESNLKGDTQYF. CDR3 DNA: TGTGCCATCAGTGAGTCGAATCTGAAAGGGGATACGCAGTATTTT. V usage is TRBV10-3 and J usage is TRBJ2-3; D uncertain. The CDR3 has 15 amino acids. CDR1 and CDR2 (germline): ENHRY, SYGVKD. Trimming removed 0 bases from V and 6 bases from J, with 13 bases in between.